A single sample gave rise to the 17 T cell receptor beta chains below, sequenced in a study of blood T cells in healthy people across ages (dated by TCRdb to 2015 to 2017). The protocol used for the library was 5' RACE. Sequencing relied on an Illumina HiSeq 2500. The second PCR ran for roughly 6 to 11 cycles and used a J-beta primer mix along with a sample-barcoded 5' primer. The public reads were reprocessed in TCRdb via fastp at Q25 and MiXCR, keeping in-frame beta chains. CDR3 protein sequences are deduplicated, and each keeps its most common genes and DNA. This sample is represented by hundreds of thousands of distinct CDR3 sequences; about 24% of them were singletons. The ten largest clones add up to around 10% of the sample. The sample was also reused in another study, on T cells of mothers and their children.

The sample consisted of blood. The source is a boy younger than 18 in good health.

This chain uses TRBV29-1 with TRBJ2-7; D may be TRBD1 (5 bases). Germline V CDR1 and CDR2: SQVTM, ANQGSEA. There are 12 residues in the CDR3. V was pared by 2 bases and J by 4 bases, with 9 bases between. CDR3 amino acids: CSVEQGNYEQYF. The DNA for the CDR3 is TGCAGCGTTGAACAGGGAAATTACGAGCAGTACTTC.

This clonotype occurred a few times. The chain combines TRBV28 with TRBJ2-7; TRBD1 is a possible D gene (6 bases). Trimming shortened V by 3 bases and J by 12 bases, and 15 bases separated the two germline ends. The CDR3 covers 12 residues. Per germline, CDR1 MDHEN and CDR2 SYDVKM. As DNA, the CDR3 is TGTGCCAGCAGTTTTATCAGGGGATGGGGGTACTTC. Its protein is CASSFIRGWGYF. Based on the CDR3 plus reference TRBV28 and TRBJ2-7, the full variable domain is DVKVTQSSRYLVKRTGEKVFLECVQDMDHENMFWYRQDPGLGLRLIYFSYDVKMKEKGDIPEGYSVSREKKERFSLILESASTNQTSMYLCASSFIRGWGYFGPGTRLTVT.

The chain has TRBV7-2 and TRBJ2-7; 8 bases match TRBD2. Germline CDR1 is SGHTA and CDR2 is FQGNSA. This CDR3 has 15 residues. V gave up 5 bases and J gave up 7 bases; unmatched junction bases: 13. CDR3 amino acids: CASSPQGLGGYEQYF. CDR3 coding DNA: TGTGCCAGCAGCCCACAGGGACTAGGCGGCTATGAGCAGTACTTC.

This clonotype has a handful of counts. The chain recombines TRBV19 with TRBJ2-1, with D possibly TRBD2 on 6 matching bases. There are 15 residues in the CDR3. With 3 bases removed from V and 0 bases from J, the gap between germline ends came to 9 bases. Germline lookup yields CDR1 LNHDA and CDR2 SQIVND (reference sequence). In DNA form, the CDR3 reads TGTGCCAGTAGTATCCAGACTAGCTCCTACAATGAGCAGTTCTTC. Protein sequence: CASSIQTSSYNEQFF.

The chain combines TRBV20-1 with TRBJ2-5, with a weak D call TRBD1 (6 bases). The J call is in doubt because the DNA end fits TRBJ2-1 better. This CDR3 comprises 13 residues. Looked up from germline, CDR1 is DFQATT and CDR2 is SNEGSKA (reference sequence). CDR3 region: CSARDRGATGQFF. The CDR3 DNA reads as TGCAGTGCTAGAGACAGGGGAGCGACGGGGCAGTTCTTC.

This clonotype was detected only a few times. The V gene is TRBV7-3, the J gene TRBJ2-5, with D hard to call. The J call may be wrong; the DNA end is better matched by TRBJ2-1. The germline V gene has CDR1 SGHTA and CDR2 FQGTGA. The CDR3 contains 15 residues. CDR3 coding DNA: TGTGCCAGCAGCTTGGCCCAGACTTACTACAATGAGCAGTTCTTC. Translating gives CASSLAQTYYNEQFF.

This clonotype appeared a few times. The chain combines TRBV27 with TRBJ1-1; D gene uncertain. V was trimmed by 3 bases and J by 1 base, leaving 6 bases between them. The length of the CDR3 is 13 residues. Per germline, CDR1 MNHEY and CDR2 SMNVEV (reference sequence). CDR3 bases: TGTGCCAGCAGTTTTTTGACGAACACTGAAGCTTTCTTT. This translates into CASSFLTNTEAFF.

Only a few counts were recorded for this clonotype. The chain has TRBV13 and TRBJ2-7; no firm D call. The CDR3 covers 12 residues. V was pared by 0 bases and J by 6 bases, with 6 bases between. Germline-derived CDR1 and CDR2 are PRHDT and FYEKMQ (reference sequence). Here the CDR3 reads CASSLGSTEQYF. The CDR3 nucleotides read TGTGCCAGCAGCTTAGGATCTACCGAGCAGTACTTC.

This clonotype was seen only a few times. The rearrangement links TRBV6-6 to TRBJ2-5, with D hard to call. CDR1 and CDR2 (germline): MNHNY, SVGAGI (reference sequence). The V gene lost 6 bases and the J gene lost 5 bases, with 13 bases spanning the gap. The CDR3 runs 13 residues. The CDR3 here is CASSDPPAETQYF. Here the CDR3 DNA reads TGTGCCAGCAGCGACCCCCCTGCGGAGACCCAGTACTTC.

This clonotype was counted only a few times. The chain employs TRBV7-2 and TRBJ1-6, with D uncertain. Trimming cost V 5 bases and J 1 base, with 12 bases left between them. The CDR3 spans 16 residues. CDR1 is SGHTA and CDR2 is FQGNSA in the germline V gene. The CDR3 DNA reads as TGTGCCAGCAGCACGCGAAGGGCGTCCTATAATTCACCCCTCCACTTT. Translating gives CASSTRRASYNSPLHF.

This clonotype was detected a few times. The chain is built from TRBV6-4 and TRBJ2-5; no definite D call. The last part of the DNA fits TRBJ2-1 better; the J call may be wrong. Germline-derived CDR1 and CDR2 are MRHNA and SNTAGT. The CDR3 has 16 residues. CDR3 bases: TGTGCCAGCAGTGACTCGATAACGGGCAGCTACAATGAGCAGTTCTTC. This encodes CASSDSITGSYNEQFF.

As to this clonotype: At one end the junction does not follow the germline gene, possibly because of a read error. The V call is TRBV20-1, the J call TRBJ2-3; a possible D gene is TRBD1 (6 bases). Per germline, CDR1 DFQATT and CDR2 SNEGSKA (reference sequence). This CDR3 is 13 amino acids long. This CDR3 reads CSARDSITDTQCF. DNA for the CDR3: TGCAGTGCTAGGGACAGTATCACAGATACGCAGTGTTTT.

This clonotype came up a few times. CDR3 sequence: CASSVIGIAGVGYNEQFF. The CDR3 DNA sequence: TGTGCCAGCAGTGTAATAGGGATAGCGGGAGTAGGTTACAATGAGCAGTTCTTC. The genes are TRBV6-2 or TRBV6-3 and TRBJ2-1; 9 bases fit TRBD2. CDR3 size: 18 residues. V shed 5 bases, J shed 4 bases, and the junction held 15 bases outside the gene matches. CDR1 and CDR2 from the germline V gene are MNHEY and SVGEGT.

V is TRBV28 and J is TRBJ1-4, with D possibly matching TRBD1 (5 bases). This CDR3 is 12 amino acids long. The germline V gene has CDR1 MDHEN and CDR2 SYDVKM. Trimming cost V 8 bases and J 7 bases, with 11 bases left between them. CDR3 amino acids: CASGGAGEKLFF. In DNA, the CDR3 is TGTGCCAGCGGTGGGGCTGGTGAAAAACTGTTTTTT.

In its sample, this clonotype was seen many times. Mismatch with germline at one junction end may stem from a read error. This chain uses TRBV7-7 with TRBJ2-5, with TRBD2 matching over 12 bases. There are 16 residues in the CDR3. The germline V gene encodes CDR1 SSHAT and CDR2 FNYEAQ (reference sequence). This chain's CDR3 is CASSPELAGGVETQYF. The DNA for the CDR3 is TGTGCTAGCAGCCCCGAACTAGCGGGGGGTGTTGAGACCCAGTACTTC.

This clonotype showed up just a few times. The J gene is TRBJ1-4, the V gene TRBV9; D is possibly TRBD1 (5 bases). The CDR3 consists of 15 residues. Trimming stripped 3 bases from V and 4 bases from J, with 13 bases between. Germline CDR1 is SGDLS and CDR2 is YYNGEE. The chain's CDR3 is CASSASTGLNEKLFF. DNA of the CDR3: TGTGCCAGCAGCGCGTCGACGGGACTTAATGAAAAACTGTTTTTT.

This rearrangement joins TRBV7-9 to TRBJ2-5, with a weak D call TRBD2 (6 bases). Germline CDR1 reads SEHNR; CDR2 reads FQNEAQ (reference sequence). The CDR3 runs to 15 residues. V dropped 8 bases and J dropped 2 bases, with 18 bases sitting between them. Here the CDR3 reads CASFDGRQVQETQYF. The CDR3, as DNA: TGTGCCAGCTTCGATGGGAGGCAGGTACAAGAGACCCAGTACTTC.